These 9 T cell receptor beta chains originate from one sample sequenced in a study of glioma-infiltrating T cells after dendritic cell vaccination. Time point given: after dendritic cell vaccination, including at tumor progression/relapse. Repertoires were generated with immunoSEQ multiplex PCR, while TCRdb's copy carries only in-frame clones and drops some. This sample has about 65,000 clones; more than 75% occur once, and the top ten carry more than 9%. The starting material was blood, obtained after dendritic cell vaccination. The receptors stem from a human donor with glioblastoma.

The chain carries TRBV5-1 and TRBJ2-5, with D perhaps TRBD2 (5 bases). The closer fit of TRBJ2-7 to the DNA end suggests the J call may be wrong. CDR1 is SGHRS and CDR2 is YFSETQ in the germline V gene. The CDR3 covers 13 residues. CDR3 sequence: CASSPEGLVEQYF. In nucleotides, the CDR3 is TGCGCCAGCAGCCCCGAGGGCCTGGTCGAGCAGTACTTC.

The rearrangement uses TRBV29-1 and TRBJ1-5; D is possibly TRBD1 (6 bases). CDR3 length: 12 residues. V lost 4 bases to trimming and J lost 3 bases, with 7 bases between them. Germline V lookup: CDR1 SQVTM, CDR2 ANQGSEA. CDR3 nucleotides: TGCAGCGTTGCAGGGGACAATCAGCCCCAGCATTTT. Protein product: CSVAGDNQPQHF.

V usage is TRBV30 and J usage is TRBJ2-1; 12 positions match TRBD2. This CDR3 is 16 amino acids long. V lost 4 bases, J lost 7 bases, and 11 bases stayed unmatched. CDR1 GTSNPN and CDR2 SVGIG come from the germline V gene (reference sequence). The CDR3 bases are TGTGCCTGGATCAGACCTAGCGGGGGGGCGGTTAATGAGCAGTTCTTC. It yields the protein CAWIRPSGGAVNEQFF. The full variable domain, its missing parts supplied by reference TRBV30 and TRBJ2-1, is SQTIHQWPATLVQPVGSPLSLECTVEGTSNPNLYWYRQAAGRGLQLLFYSVGIGQISSEVPQNLSASRPQDRQFILSSKKLLLSDSGFYLCAWIRPSGGAVNEQFFGPGTRLTVL.

The chain's CDR3 is CASRQQTGSHQPQHF. The CDR3 region has the DNA TGTGCCAGCAGGCAACAGACAGGGAGCCATCAGCCCCAGCATTTT. This sequence joins TRBV6-5 and TRBJ1-5, with TRBD1 matching 7 bases. Looked up from germline, CDR1 is MNHEY and CDR2 is SVGAGI. This CDR3 spans 15 amino acids. V was pared by 6 bases and J by 5 bases, with 10 bases of the junction left unmatched.

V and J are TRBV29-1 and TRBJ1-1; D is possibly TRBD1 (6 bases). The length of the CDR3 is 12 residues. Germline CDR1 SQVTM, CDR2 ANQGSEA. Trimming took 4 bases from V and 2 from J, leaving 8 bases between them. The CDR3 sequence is CSVGQANTEAFF. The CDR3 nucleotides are TGCAGCGTTGGACAGGCAAACACTGAAGCTTTCTTT.

CDR3 amino acids: CASSRRASFYGYTF. The CDR3, as DNA: TGTGCCAGCAGCCGGCGGGCCAGTTTCTATGGCTACACCTTC. The chain carries TRBV4-2 and TRBJ1-2; D remains unclear. Germline V gene sequence: CDR1 LGHNA, CDR2 YNFKEQ. The germline V and J ends were trimmed by 4 bases and 4 bases, with 13 bases remaining between them. The CDR3 covers 14 residues.

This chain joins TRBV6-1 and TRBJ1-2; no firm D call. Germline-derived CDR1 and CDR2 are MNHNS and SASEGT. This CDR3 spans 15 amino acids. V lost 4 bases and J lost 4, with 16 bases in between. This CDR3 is CASSVGTDSTYGYTF. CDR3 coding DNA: TGTGCCAGCAGTGTCGGTACCGACTCCACCTATGGCTACACCTTC.

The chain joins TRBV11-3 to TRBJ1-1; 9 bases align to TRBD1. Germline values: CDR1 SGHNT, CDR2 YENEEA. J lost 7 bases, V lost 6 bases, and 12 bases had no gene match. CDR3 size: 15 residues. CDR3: CASRNTRTGDVEAFF. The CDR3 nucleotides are TGTGCCAGCAGGAACACGAGGACAGGGGATGTTGAAGCTTTCTTT.

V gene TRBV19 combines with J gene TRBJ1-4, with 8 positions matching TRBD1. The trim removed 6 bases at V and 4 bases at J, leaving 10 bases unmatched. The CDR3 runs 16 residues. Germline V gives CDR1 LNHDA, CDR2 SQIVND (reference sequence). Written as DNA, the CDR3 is TGTGCCAGTAGACCCATCGACAGGGGTCGTAATGAAAAACTGTTTTTT. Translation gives CASRPIDRGRNEKLFF. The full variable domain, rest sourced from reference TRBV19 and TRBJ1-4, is DGGITQSPKYLFRKEGQNVTLSCEQNLNHDAMYWYRQDPGQGLRLIYYSQIVNDFQKGDIAEGYSVSREKKESFPLTVTSAQKNPTAFYLCASRPIDRGRNEKLFFGSGTQLSVL.